This TCR beta chain was recovered during a study of blood T cell repertoires in COVID-19. Study-level background: Sources were T cells, B-cell-depleted T cells, or PBMCs; the material itself was cDNA or gDNA.

TCRdb's copy holds only in-frame clones and misses some; the assay was immunoSEQ multiplex PCR. The sample consists of over 200,000 clones, 70% to 90% of them appearing once. This receptor was obtained from a man aged 30-40 years who had recovered from COVID-19. Sequencing was carried out using PBMCs or T cells enriched from blood (not recorded which).

DNA of the CDR3: TGTGCCAGCAGAAAGGACAGGGGGCTTGTGTTCTTC. Amino acids: CASRKDRGLVFF. This sequence joins TRBV28 and TRBJ2-1, with 11 bases that match TRBD1. Losses at the gene ends were 6 bases for V and 15 bases for J; bases not matched to a gene: 7. Germline V CDR1 and CDR2: MDHEN, SYDVKM. CDR3 length: 12 amino acids.